These 5 T cell receptor beta chains were sequenced from one sample in a study of T cells after yellow fever vaccination. A single record per CDR3 protein comes from TCRdb applying MiXCR to the 5' RACE reads. The sample has some 290,000 distinct CDR3 sequences, roughly 10% seen once. Sequencing used CD4+ T cells sorted from PBMCs, obtained 45 days after the yellow fever booster vaccination. The receptors were sampled from a young man who received the YFV17D yellow fever vaccine.

The chain combines TRBV10-3 with TRBJ2-1; TRBD1 agrees at 12 bases. This CDR3 is built from 17 residues. After removal of 8 bases from V and 7 bases from J, the junction contained 15 bases not matched to a gene. Germline V gene lookup returns CDR1 ENHRY and CDR2 SYGVKD. The CDR3 here is CAIGGGPGTGGQNEQFF. The CDR3, as DNA: TGTGCCATCGGGGGGGGGCCCGGGACAGGGGGCCAGAATGAGCAGTTCTTC.

The chain couples TRBV2 to TRBJ1-3; D gene ambiguous. V was pared by 4 bases and J by 4 bases, with 11 bases between. The CDR3 extends over 14 amino acids. Germline V lookup: CDR1 SNHLY, CDR2 FYNNEI. The CDR3 region has the DNA TGTGCCAGCAGTGTGGAGGGTTACGGAAACACCATATATTTT. Protein product: CASSVEGYGNTIYF.

This clonotype was counted a few times. The V and J genes are TRBV12-3 or TRBV12-4 and TRBJ2-7; 11 bases agree with TRBD2. The CDR3 runs 15 residues. V lost 6 bases to trimming and J lost 0 bases; unmatched junction nucleotides: 4. The CDR3 sequence is CASRGTSGGSYEQYF. The CDR3, as DNA: TGTGCCAGCAGGGGAACTAGCGGGGGCTCCTACGAGCAGTACTTC.

The rearrangement links TRBV7-9 to TRBJ2-7, with unresolved D. CDR1 is SEHNR and CDR2 is FQNEAQ in the germline V gene (reference sequence). The CDR3 consists of 13 residues. Trimming removed 6 bases from V and 6 bases from J, with 15 bases in between. The chain's CDR3 is CASSWADGIEQYF. CDR3 bases: TGTGCCAGCAGTTGGGCGGACGGTATCGAGCAGTACTTC.

This chain connects TRBV7-2 to TRBJ2-1, with TRBD2 matching 15 bases. CDR3 length: 14 residues. The germline gives CDR1 SGHTA, CDR2 FQGNSA. The junction had 4 bases not matched to a gene; V was cut back by 6 bases and J by 10 bases. The CDR3 here is CASRGLAGGWEQFF. In nucleotides, the CDR3 is TGTGCCAGCAGGGGACTAGCGGGGGGCTGGGAGCAGTTCTTC.